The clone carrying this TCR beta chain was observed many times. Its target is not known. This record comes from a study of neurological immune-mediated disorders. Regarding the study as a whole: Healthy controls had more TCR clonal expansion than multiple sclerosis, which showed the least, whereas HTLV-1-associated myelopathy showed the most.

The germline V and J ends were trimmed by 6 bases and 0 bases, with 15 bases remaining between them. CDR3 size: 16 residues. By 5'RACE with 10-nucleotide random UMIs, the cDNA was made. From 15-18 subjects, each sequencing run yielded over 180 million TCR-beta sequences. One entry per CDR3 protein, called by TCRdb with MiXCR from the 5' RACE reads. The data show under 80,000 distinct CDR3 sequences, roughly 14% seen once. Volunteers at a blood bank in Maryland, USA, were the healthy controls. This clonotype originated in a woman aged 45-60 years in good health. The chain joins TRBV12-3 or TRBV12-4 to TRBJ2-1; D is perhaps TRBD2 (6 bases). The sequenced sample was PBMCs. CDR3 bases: TGTGCCAGCAGCTCCGGGACTTCGACCTCCTACAATGAGCAGTTCTTC. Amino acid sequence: CASSSGTSTSYNEQFF.